The 24 T cell receptor beta chains below all came from one sample that was sequenced in a study of tumor-infiltrating lymphocytes in oesophageal squamous cell carcinoma. Using its own MiXCR run on the PCR reads, TCRdb lists one record per CDR3 protein. The sample carries approximately 20,000 distinct CDR3 sequences, around 38% recorded once. Sequenced sample: normal esophageal tissue next to the tumor. The receptors shown here come from a male donor with esophageal squamous cell carcinoma.

This clonotype was found many times. The chain uses TRBV27 and TRBJ2-5; D is undetermined. Judging by the DNA end, TRBJ2-7 fits better; the J call may be wrong. The CDR3 length is 13 residues. Germline CDR1 reads MNHEY; CDR2 reads SMNVEV (reference sequence). The DNA of the CDR3 is TGTGCCAGCAGTTTGGGCAGGATCTACGAGCAGTACTTC. Translation: CASSLGRIYEQYF.

This sequence joins TRBV7-2 and TRBJ2-3; 13 bases line up with TRBD2. This CDR3 has 15 residues. CDR1 and CDR2 from the germline V gene are SGHTA and FQGNSA. Trimming took 3 bases from V and 6 from J; bases not matched to a gene: 3. The DNA of the CDR3 is TGTGCCAGCAGCTTGAAACTAGCGGGAGGGGATACGCAGTATTTT. This sequence encodes CASSLKLAGGDTQYF. Using reference TRBV7-2 and TRBJ2-3 for the parts outside the CDR3, the full variable domain is GAGVSQSPSNKVTEKGKDVELRCDPISGHTALYWYRQSLGQGLEFLIYFQGNSAPDKSGLPSDRFSAERTGGSVSTLTIQRTQQEDSAVYLCASSLKLAGGDTQYFGPGTRLTVL.

This clonotype qualifies as medium-sized (0.01 to 0.1%). The chain uses TRBV7-9 and TRBJ2-1; no definite D call. This CDR3 is 12 amino acids long. V lost 5 bases to trimming and J lost 8 bases, with 10 bases between them. Germline values: CDR1 SEHNR, CDR2 FQNEAQ (reference sequence). Here the CDR3 reads CASSTLVDEQFF. In nucleotides, the CDR3 is TGTGCCAGCAGCACCCTAGTCGATGAGCAGTTCTTC.

DNA for the CDR3: TGTGCCAGCAGCTGGGGCGGGGGGGCTAACAATGAGCAGTTCTTC. Translated, it gives CASSWGGGANNEQFF. The genes are TRBV7-9 and TRBJ2-1, with TRBD2 matching 9 bases. CDR1 and CDR2 (germline): SEHNR, FQNEAQ (reference sequence). CDR3 length: 15 amino acids. The V segment lost 4 bases and the J segment 5 bases; nucleotides outside the gene matches: 6.

This clonotype was recorded many times. The gene calls are TRBV10-3 and TRBJ2-3, with TRBD1 identical over 9 bases. CDR1 ENHRY and CDR2 SYGVKD come from the germline V gene. Germline trimming cut 7 bases from V and 3 bases from J; bases unmatched to any gene: 8. The length of the CDR3 is 15 residues. CDR3 in DNA: TGTGCCATCACGGACAGGGGCGGATTGACAGATACGCAGTATTTT. Residues: CAITDRGGLTDTQYF.

The chain uses TRBV6-1 and TRBJ2-5; 9 positions match TRBD1. Per the germline V gene, CDR1 is MNHNS and CDR2 is SASEGT. The CDR3 runs 14 residues. The ends lost 5 bases at V and 5 bases at J; junction bases unmatched: 6. The CDR3 region is CASSRGDRAETQYF. The DNA of the CDR3 is TGTGCCAGCAGTAGGGGGGACAGGGCGGAGACCCAGTACTTC.

This sequence joins TRBV6-6 and TRBJ2-5; TRBD2 matches at 10 bases. The V and J ends lost 0 bases and 5 bases, in that order; junction bases with no gene match: 12. Germline V gene data show CDR1 as MNHNY and CDR2 as SVGAGI (reference sequence). The CDR3 is made up of 18 amino acids. The CDR3 bases are TGTGCCAGCAGTTACTCGCAGTACCTAGCGGGGGCTGGGGAGACCCAGTACTTC. Amino acids: CASSYSQYLAGAGETQYF.

This clonotype is medium-sized by share. The chain is built from TRBV7-2 and TRBJ2-7; D remains unclear. Trimming removed 5 bases at V and 0 bases at J, with 8 bases between. Germline assignment: CDR1 SGHTA and CDR2 FQGNSA. The CDR3 consists of 13 residues. Here the CDR3 reads CASSRGNSYEQYF. The CDR3 DNA is TGTGCCAGCAGCCGAGGCAACTCCTACGAGCAGTACTTC. Variable domain in full (rest from reference TRBV7-2 and TRBJ2-7): GAGVSQSPSNKVTEKGKDVELRCDPISGHTALYWYRQSLGQGLEFLIYFQGNSAPDKSGLPSDRFSAERTGGSVSTLTIQRTQQEDSAVYLCASSRGNSYEQYFGPGTRLTVT.

The V and J genes are TRBV7-2 and TRBJ2-3; D possibly corresponds to TRBD2 (5 bases). The J call could be wrong; TRBJ2-1 is a better fit for the DNA end. Germline assignment: CDR1 SGHTA and CDR2 FQGNSA. The CDR3 runs 13 residues. In nucleotides, the CDR3 is TGTGCCAGCAGCTTTCGGAGGCGCGATGAGCAGTTCTTC. The encoded protein is CASSFRRRDEQFF.

Many counts were recorded for this clonotype. The chain recombines TRBV6-4 with TRBJ2-1; D call uncertain. The V gene lost 3 bases and the J gene lost 10 bases, with 13 bases spanning the gap. This CDR3 is built from 13 residues. Germline V CDR1 and CDR2: MRHNA, SNTAGT. CDR3 DNA sequence: TGTGCCAGCAGTGAGGCTAGATCGACGGAGCAGTTCTTC. Residues: CASSEARSTEQFF.

Concerning this clonotype: The junction does not match germline at one end; this may be a read error. This chain links TRBV7-2 with TRBJ2-1, with D possibly TRBD1 on 6 matching bases. Germline CDR1 reads SGHTA; CDR2 reads FQGNSA. The CDR3 is made up of 14 amino acids. In nucleotides, the CDR3 is TGTGCCAGCAGCCCTCGACAGGCAGATTCACCCCTCCACTTC. This sequence encodes CASSPRQADSPLHF.

This rearrangement joins TRBV7-3 to TRBJ2-1; a possible D gene is TRBD1 (5 bases). The DNA end favors TRBJ2-7, so the J call may be wrong. The V gene's germline CDR1 is SGHTA and CDR2 FQGTGA. This CDR3 is 14 amino acids long. CDR3 loop: CASSWGGPNNEQYF. CDR3 bases: TGTGCCAGCAGCTGGGGCGGACCAAACAATGAGCAGTACTTC.

The V and J genes are TRBV11-2 and TRBJ2-7; the D gene is possibly TRBD1 (6 bases). Germline CDR1 and CDR2: SGHAT and FQNNGV. The CDR3 consists of 15 residues. The ends were cut back, 1 base at V and 3 bases at J, with 13 bases in the middle. DNA for the CDR3: TGTGCCAGCAGCTTAGCACCGGACAGTAGCTACGAGCAGTACTTC. Translating gives CASSLAPDSSYEQYF.

This clonotype was detected ten times or more. The chain links TRBV7-8 to TRBJ2-2, with 7 bases aligning to TRBD1. This CDR3 comprises 15 residues. V shed 5 bases, J shed 3 bases, and the junction held 6 bases outside the gene matches. CDR1 and CDR2 from the germline V gene are SGHVS and FQNEAQ. CDR3 in amino acids: CASSPGQAYTGELFF. For the CDR3, the DNA is TGTGCCAGCAGCCCCGGACAGGCGTACACCGGGGAGCTGTTTTTT.

This clonotype has only a few counts. The rearrangement uses TRBV28 and TRBJ2-7; 7 bases map to TRBD2. After removal of 4 bases from V and 7 bases from J, the junction contained 4 bases not matched to a gene. Germline lookup yields CDR1 MDHEN and CDR2 SYDVKM. The CDR3 has 12 amino acids. This CDR3 reads CASSSAGDEQYF. The CDR3 nucleotides read TGTGCCAGCAGTTCGGCGGGGGATGAGCAGTACTTC.

The chain recombines TRBV20-1 with TRBJ2-7; 8 bases align to TRBD2. The V gene end was trimmed by 5 bases and the J gene end by 3 bases; junction bases not matched to a gene: 12. This CDR3 spans 15 amino acids. The germline V gene encodes CDR1 DFQATT and CDR2 SNEGSKA (reference sequence). Here the CDR3 reads CSASQSAGGVYEQYF. The CDR3 DNA is TGCAGTGCTTCCCAGAGCGCGGGAGGAGTCTACGAGCAGTACTTC.

The V and J genes are TRBV6-4 and TRBJ2-7; 11 bases map to TRBD1. This CDR3 has 14 amino acids. J was trimmed by 5 bases and V by 3 bases; bases with no gene match: 3. Germline CDR1 and CDR2: MRHNA and SNTAGT. CDR3 region: CASSDWTGGNEQYF. DNA of the CDR3: TGTGCCAGCAGTGATTGGACAGGGGGCAACGAGCAGTACTTC.

As concerns this clonotype: This is likely a read error, given that the CDR3 carries no conserved phenylalanine or tryptophan at its end. No DNA is shown, since the ends of the CDR3 on it are uncertain; the CDR3 is the one TCRdb lists. The CDR3 region is CASSLKLAGGFNEQFFGP. V is TRBV7-2 and J is TRBJ2-3; the table's D call, TRBD2, was not checked against the DNA. Germline CDR1 SGHTA, CDR2 FQGNSA. With termini counted, the CDR3 has 18 amino acids.

The chain is built from TRBV7-2 and TRBJ2-4, with no clear D. The J call may be wrong; the DNA end is better matched by TRBJ2-7. This CDR3 spans 14 amino acids. Germline assignment: CDR1 SGHTA and CDR2 FQGNSA. The CDR3 loop reads CASSPYTQTYEQYF. The CDR3, as DNA: TGTGCCAGCAGCCCCTACACGCAAACCTACGAGCAGTACTTC.

This chain links TRBV10-2 with TRBJ2-3, with unresolved D. The J call may be incorrect, as the DNA end agrees better with TRBJ2-5. This CDR3 has 14 residues. Germline lookup yields CDR1 WSHSY and CDR2 SAAADI. The CDR3 sequence: CASSESMGGETQYF. The CDR3 DNA reads TGCGCCAGCAGTGAGTCGATGGGCGGAGAGACCCAGTACTTC.

The chain uses TRBV7-6 and TRBJ2-4; TRBD2 matches at 13 bases. The V segment lost 5 bases and the J segment 13 bases; nucleotides outside the gene matches: 17. This CDR3 has 17 amino acids. Germline V lookup: CDR1 SGHVS, CDR2 FNYEAQ. CDR3 protein: CASSELTSGGANNEQYF. CDR3 sequence (DNA): TGTGCCAGCAGCGAACTCACTAGCGGGGGGGCTAACAATGAGCAGTACTTC.

The chain has TRBV7-6 and TRBJ2-7; TRBD2 matches at 10 bases. TRBJ2-1 explains the end of the DNA better; the J call may be wrong. The CDR3 has 18 amino acids. CDR1 is SGHVS and CDR2 is FNYEAQ in the germline V gene. The CDR3 here is CASSLGTSGRLFYNEQFF. CDR3 coding DNA: TGTGCCAGCAGCTTAGGGACTAGCGGAAGACTCTTCTACAATGAGCAGTTCTTC.

This sequence joins TRBV7-8 and TRBJ2-5; a possible D gene is TRBD2 (7 bases). The CDR3 sequence is 13 residues long. Per the germline V gene, CDR1 is SGHVS and CDR2 is FQNEAQ. The V and J ends lost 8 bases and 3 bases respectively, with 13 bases between them. The CDR3 here is CASGGGTKETQYF. The DNA for the CDR3 is TGTGCCAGCGGGGGGGGCACCAAAGAGACCCAGTACTTC.

In the case of this clonotype: This CDR3 fails to terminate in the conserved phenylalanine or tryptophan, so it likely reflects a read error. Because the CDR3's place on the DNA is in doubt, the DNA is left out and the CDR3 is given as listed by TCRdb. This chain uses TRBV6-6 with TRBJ1-1; the table gives TRBD1 as D, unverified against the DNA. Counting both end residues, the CDR3 totals 17 amino acids. Germline V gene data show CDR1 as MNHNY and CDR2 as SVGAGI (reference sequence). This CDR3 reads CASSYRGPAIMATPSVR.